This TCR beta chain stems from a study of blood T cell repertoires in COVID-19. About the study: Donors in the United States, Italy and Spain gave samples during acute or convalescent COVID-19. From T cells, B-cell-depleted T cells, or PBMCs came the material, which was cDNA or gDNA.

J was trimmed by 3 bases and V by 5 bases; bases with no gene match: 3. The CDR3 has 15 residues. CDR1 is LNHDA, CDR2 SQIVND, per germline (reference sequence). As originally analysed: Nucleated cell counts were estimated from reference gene primer amplification. This table comes from immunoSEQ multiplex PCR, and its TCRdb copy is limited to in-frame clones, with some not included. From that table come the V and J calls and clone size; the DNA was used to work out D and trimming. Altogether some 46,000 clones are present, around 90% being singletons, with the ten largest covering 15%. The sequenced sample was peripheral blood. The sequence derives from a man aged 55 to 70 with active COVID-19. The rearrangement links TRBV19 to TRBJ2-2, with 10 positions matching TRBD1. CDR3 sequence reads: CASSSDRGYTGELFF. In DNA form, the CDR3 reads TGTGCCAGTAGTTCGGACAGGGGGTACACCGGGGAGCTGTTTTTT.